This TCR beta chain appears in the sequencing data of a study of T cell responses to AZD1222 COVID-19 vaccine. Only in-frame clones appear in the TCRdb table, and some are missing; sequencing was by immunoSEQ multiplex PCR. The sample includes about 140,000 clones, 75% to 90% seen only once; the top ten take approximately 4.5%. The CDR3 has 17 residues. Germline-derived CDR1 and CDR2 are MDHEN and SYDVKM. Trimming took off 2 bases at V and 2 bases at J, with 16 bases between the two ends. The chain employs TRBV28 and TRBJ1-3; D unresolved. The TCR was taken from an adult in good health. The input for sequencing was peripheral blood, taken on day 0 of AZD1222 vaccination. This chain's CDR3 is CASSLIVPSTTGNTIYF. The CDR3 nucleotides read TGTGCCAGCAGTTTAATAGTCCCCAGTACCACTGGAAACACCATATATTTT.